This TCR beta chain was sequenced during a study of OX40 agonist ivuxolimab in advanced cancers. Study outcomes and limitations: Individuals who were partial responders at 0.1-3.0 mg/kg had clonal expansion that ranked among the lowest.

With 4 bases removed from V and 2 bases from J, the gap between germline ends came to 12 bases. Germline V gene data show CDR1 as SGHTA and CDR2 as FQGNSA. This CDR3 spans 15 amino acids. Data came from immunoSEQ multiplex PCR; TCRdb stores just in-frame clones and leaves some out. The sample records approximately 69,000 clones, roughly 80% being singletons. This clone was counted only a few times. Its antigen is undetermined. This chain uses TRBV7-2 with TRBJ1-5; D not resolved. The sequencing used CD4+ or CD8+ T cells sorted from blood, collected in a trial of the OX40 agonist ivuxolimab. This clonotype originated in an adult with an advanced solid tumor such as melanoma, head and neck, liver or kidney cancer. The CDR3 DNA reads as TGTGCCAGCAGCTCCTACCCCGGAGGCAATCAGCCCCAGCATTTT. Translated, it gives CASSSYPGGNQPQHF.